Following are 14 T cell receptor beta chains from one sample sequenced in a study of cytomegalovirus exposure and HLA in healthy donors. Sequenced by immunoSEQ multiplex PCR; TCRdb stores in-frame clones only, minus some. Among roughly 140,000 clones listed, around 88% were seen once. The specimen was PBMCs. These receptors were obtained from a woman under 30 in good health and CMV-seropositive.

The chain links TRBV6-5 to TRBJ2-6, with D maybe TRBD1 (5 bases). Trimming took off 6 bases at V and 7 bases at J, with 7 bases between the two ends. The CDR3 is 12 residues long. From germline, CDR1 is MNHEY and CDR2 SVGAGI. The CDR3 nucleotides read TGTGCCAGCAGCAGGGAAGCCAACGTCCTGACTTTC. Translated, it gives CASSREANVLTF.

V usage is TRBV7-2 and J usage is TRBJ2-2, with TRBD1 matching over 7 bases. The CDR3 is 14 residues long. V lost 7 bases to trimming and J lost 2 bases; unmatched junction nucleotides: 4. CDR1 SGHTA and CDR2 FQGNSA come from the germline V gene. The CDR3 here is CASKTGRNTGELFF. For the CDR3, the DNA is TGTGCCAGCAAGACAGGGAGAAACACCGGGGAGCTGTTTTTT.

This clone was counted a few times. The V and J genes are TRBV4-2 and TRBJ2-1; 13 bases map to TRBD2. Trimming took 0 bases from V and 6 from J; bases not matched to a gene: 2. Germline CDR1 and CDR2: LGHNA and YNFKEQ. This CDR3 is 16 amino acids long. CDR3 DNA sequence: TGTGCCAGCAGCCAAGATACTAGCGGGGGGGCCAATGAGCAGTTCTTC. This codes for CASSQDTSGGANEQFF.

This sequence joins TRBV4-3 and TRBJ2-7, with D unresolved. V gave up 1 base and J gave up 0 bases, with 7 bases separating them. This CDR3 spans 14 amino acids. Germline-derived CDR1 and CDR2 are LGHNA and YSLEER. CDR3 coding DNA: TGCGCCAGCAGCCAAGCGCGGTTCTCCTACGAGCAGTACTTC. This translates into CASSQARFSYEQYF.

The rearrangement joins TRBV6-1 to TRBJ1-2; the D gene is possibly TRBD1 (5 bases). The CDR3 has 15 amino acids. Germline V gives CDR1 MNHNS, CDR2 SASEGT. Trimming shortened V by 6 bases and J by 4 bases, and 18 bases separated the two germline ends. DNA for the CDR3: TGTGCCAGCAGCCCGGGACTGGGAGATGCCTATGGCTACACCTTC. Translated: CASSPGLGDAYGYTF.

The gene calls are TRBV5-1 and TRBJ1-1, with D possibly being TRBD1 (5 bases). Trimming removed 0 bases at V and 0 bases at J, with 6 bases between. The CDR3 sequence is 14 residues long. From germline, CDR1 is SGHRS and CDR2 YFSETQ. The CDR3 sequence: CASSLGGVNTEAFF. The CDR3 DNA follows: TGCGCCAGCAGCTTGGGGGGCGTGAACACTGAAGCTTTCTTT.

This clone was seen a single time. The chain combines TRBV13 with TRBJ2-6, with 7 bases lining up with TRBD1. The CDR3 contains 17 residues. Germline CDR1 and CDR2: PRHDT and FYEKMQ (reference sequence). Unmatched junction bases numbered 6, after V lost 3 bases and J lost 1 base. The CDR3, as DNA: TGTGCCAGCAGCTTGGGTGCGACAGGGTCTGGGGCCAACGTCCTGACTTTC. Amino acid sequence: CASSLGATGSGANVLTF.

The rearrangement links TRBV25-1 to TRBJ1-1; possible D gene TRBD1, 6 bases. This CDR3 is 15 amino acids long. Between the trimmed V and J ends, which lost 2 bases and 3 bases, there was a span of 13 bases. CDR1 and CDR2 from the germline V gene are MGHDK and SYGVNS. The CDR3 bases are TGTGCCAGCAGTGAAATCGGGGGGCTTGACACTGAAGCTTTCTTT. It yields the protein CASSEIGGLDTEAFF.

This clone was picked up one time. The V gene is TRBV2, the J gene TRBJ1-4; 8 bases agree with TRBD1. This CDR3 has 14 residues. The V gene end was trimmed by 3 bases and the J gene end by 5 bases; junction bases not matched to a gene: 2. The germline V gene encodes CDR1 SNHLY and CDR2 FYNNEI. In nucleotides, the CDR3 is TGTGCCAGCAGTGAGGGGACAGGAAATGAAAAACTGTTTTTT. Its protein product is CASSEGTGNEKLFF.

The chain combines TRBV27 with TRBJ2-5; 8 positions agree with TRBD2. CDR1 is MNHEY, CDR2 SMNVEV, per germline (reference sequence). CDR3 length equals 16 residues. With V trimmed by 2 bases and J by 2 bases, 7 bases remained unmatched. This CDR3 reads CASSLRTSRVQETQYF. CDR3 nucleotides: TGTGCCAGCAGTTTAAGGACTAGCCGAGTACAAGAGACCCAGTACTTC.

The rearrangement uses TRBV7-2 and TRBJ1-2; D perhaps matches TRBD1 (5 bases). This CDR3 contains 16 residues. V was pared by 2 bases and J by 4 bases, with 17 bases between. From germline, CDR1 is SGHTA and CDR2 FQGNSA. The CDR3 DNA sequence: TGTGCCAGCAGCTTATACAAGTTCCGACAGCTCTATGGCTACACCTTC. The encoded protein is CASSLYKFRQLYGYTF.

The chain joins TRBV28 to TRBJ1-3, with 10 bases matching TRBD1. Germline CDR1 is MDHEN and CDR2 is SYDVKM. The CDR3 sequence is 16 residues long. Losses at the gene ends were 5 bases for V and 4 bases for J; bases not matched to a gene: 8. CDR3 sequence: CASSPLDRGQGNTIYF. CDR3 nucleotide sequence: TGTGCCAGCAGTCCTCTCGACAGGGGGCAAGGAAACACCATATATTTT.

The chain combines TRBV29-1 with TRBJ1-4, with 8 bases identical to TRBD1. The junction had 9 bases not matched to a gene; V was cut back by 7 bases and J by 8 bases. Germline values: CDR1 SQVTM, CDR2 ANQGSEA. CDR3 size: 13 residues. The CDR3 nucleotides are TGCAGCGCCCAGGACAGGGATGGCGAAAAACTGTTTTTT. Its protein product is CSAQDRDGEKLFF.

This chain connects TRBV5-1 to TRBJ2-3, with TRBD2 matching 8 bases. V lost 0 bases and J lost 4; bases outside the gene matches: 4. The CDR3 loop spans 15 amino acids. Germline V lookup: CDR1 SGHRS, CDR2 YFSETQ. The CDR3 here is CASSLGERESDTQYF. CDR3 coding DNA: TGCGCCAGCAGCTTGGGGGAGCGGGAGTCAGATACGCAGTATTTT.